This T cell receptor (beta chain) was sequenced during a study of cytomegalovirus exposure and HLA in healthy donors. Findings of the study overall: Cytomegalovirus-associated status was assigned to about 150 TCR beta chains. In a later analysis, productive TCRs from donors in an Asian-associated ancestry cluster reportedly carried fewer N-insertions than the cohort mean. Differences between HLA loci emerged in a later analysis of TCR association rates, with DRB1 most and HLA-C fewest.

CDR3 length: 15 amino acids. Between the trimmed V and J ends, which lost 4 bases and 4 bases, there was a span of 11 bases. Germline values: CDR1 SGHDN, CDR2 FVKESK. It was with 60 Vbeta and 13 Jbeta primers that the PCR ran. Produced via immunoSEQ multiplex PCR; TCRdb's table is partial and in-frame only. The table includes some 84,000 clones, 77% detected once. Regarding this clone: Its target is unknown.

This chain uses TRBV14 with TRBJ2-6; no firm D call. This TCR derives from a boy aged 5-17 years in good health and CMV-seronegative. The source material was PBMCs. Here the CDR3 reads CASSPRHGGANVLTF. For the CDR3, the DNA is TGTGCCAGCAGCCCCAGACATGGCGGGGCCAACGTCCTGACTTTC.